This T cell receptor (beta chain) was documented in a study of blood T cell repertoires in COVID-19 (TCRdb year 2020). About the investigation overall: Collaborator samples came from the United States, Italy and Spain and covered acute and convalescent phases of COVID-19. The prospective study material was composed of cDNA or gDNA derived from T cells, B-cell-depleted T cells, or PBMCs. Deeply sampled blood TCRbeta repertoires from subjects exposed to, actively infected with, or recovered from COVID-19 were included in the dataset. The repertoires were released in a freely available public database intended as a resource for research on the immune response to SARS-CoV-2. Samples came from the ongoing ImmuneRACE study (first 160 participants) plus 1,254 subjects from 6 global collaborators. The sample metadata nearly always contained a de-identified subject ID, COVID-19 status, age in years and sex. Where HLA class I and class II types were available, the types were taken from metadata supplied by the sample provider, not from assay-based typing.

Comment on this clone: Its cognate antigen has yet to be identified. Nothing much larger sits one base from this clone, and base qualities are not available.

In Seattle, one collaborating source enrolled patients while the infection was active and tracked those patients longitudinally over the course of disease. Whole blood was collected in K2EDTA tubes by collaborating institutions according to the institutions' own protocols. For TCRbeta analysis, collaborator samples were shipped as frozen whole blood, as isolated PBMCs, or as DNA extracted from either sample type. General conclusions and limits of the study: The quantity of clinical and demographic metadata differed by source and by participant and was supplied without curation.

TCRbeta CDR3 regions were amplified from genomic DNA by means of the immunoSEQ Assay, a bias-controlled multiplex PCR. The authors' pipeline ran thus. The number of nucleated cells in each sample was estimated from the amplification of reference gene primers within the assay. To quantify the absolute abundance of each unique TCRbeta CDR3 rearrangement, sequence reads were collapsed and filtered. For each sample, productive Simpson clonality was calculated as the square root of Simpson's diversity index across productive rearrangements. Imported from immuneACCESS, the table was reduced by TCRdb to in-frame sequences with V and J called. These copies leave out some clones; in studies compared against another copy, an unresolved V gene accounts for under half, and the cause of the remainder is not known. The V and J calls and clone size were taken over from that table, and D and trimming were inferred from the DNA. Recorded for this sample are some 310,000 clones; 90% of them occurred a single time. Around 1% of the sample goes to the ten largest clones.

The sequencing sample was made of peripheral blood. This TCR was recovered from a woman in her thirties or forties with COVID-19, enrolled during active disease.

The DNA reads TGTGCCAGCAGCGTGGCCGGGATCGGGACTGAAGCTTTCTTT. This translates into CASSVAGIGTEAFF. Recombination connected TRBV6-5 to TRBJ1-1, with no D gene named confidently. CDR1 and CDR2 are read off the germline V gene as MNHEY and SVGAGI. V is reduced by 6 bases and J by 5 bases, leaving a spacing of 16 bases between them. Measured from the cysteine to the phenylalanine, the CDR3 is 14 residues long. The retained sequence is limited to the CDR3, 42 bases, with the frame set at the first base.